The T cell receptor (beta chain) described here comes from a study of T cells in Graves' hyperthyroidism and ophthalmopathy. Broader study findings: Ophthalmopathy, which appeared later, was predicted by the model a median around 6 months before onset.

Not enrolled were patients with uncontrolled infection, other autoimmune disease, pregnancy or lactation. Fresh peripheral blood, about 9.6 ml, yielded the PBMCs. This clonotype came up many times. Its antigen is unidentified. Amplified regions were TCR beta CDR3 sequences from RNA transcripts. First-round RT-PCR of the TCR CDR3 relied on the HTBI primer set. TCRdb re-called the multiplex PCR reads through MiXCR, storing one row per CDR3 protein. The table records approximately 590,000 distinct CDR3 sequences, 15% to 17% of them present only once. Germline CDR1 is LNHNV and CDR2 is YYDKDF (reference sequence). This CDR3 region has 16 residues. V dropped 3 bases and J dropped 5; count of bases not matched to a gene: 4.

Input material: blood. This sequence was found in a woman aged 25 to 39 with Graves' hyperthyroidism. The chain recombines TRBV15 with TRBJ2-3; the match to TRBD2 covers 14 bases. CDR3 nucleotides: TGTGCCACCAGCAGTACCGGGACTAGCGGGAGAGATACGCAGTATTTT. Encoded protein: CATSSTGTSGRDTQYF.